These 14 T cell receptor beta chains share one sample of origin, sequenced in a study of blood T cell repertoires in COVID-19. Some clones are missing from TCRdb's copy, which holds only in-frame ones; the method was immunoSEQ multiplex PCR. The sample contains a few hundred thousand clones, roughly 87% of which appear only once. Sequenced input: PBMCs or T cells enriched from blood (not recorded which). These receptors all come from a woman between 18 and 30 years old who had recovered from COVID-19.

This clone was recorded only once. The chain joins TRBV5-1 to TRBJ2-3; D possibly corresponds to TRBD2 (6 bases). The germline V and J ends were trimmed by 4 bases and 2 bases, with 11 bases remaining between them. Germline V gene lookup returns CDR1 SGHRS and CDR2 YFSETQ. The CDR3 runs 14 residues. In DNA form, the CDR3 reads TGCGCCAGCAGCCGCCGGACTAACACAGATACGCAGTATTTT. Its protein is CASSRRTNTDTQYF. Full variable domain (outside the CDR3, taken from reference TRBV5-1 and TRBJ2-3): KAGVTQTPRYLIKTRGQQVTLSCSPISGHRSVSWYQQTPGQGLQFLFEYFSETQRNKGNFPGRFSGRQFSNSRSEMNVSTLELGDSALYLCASSRRTNTDTQYFGPGTRLTVL.

This clone was seen a few times. The rearrangement joins TRBV3-1 (or the pseudogene TRBV3-2) to TRBJ1-1, with a possible D match to TRBD1 (5 bases). The CDR3 extends over 13 amino acids. CDR1 and CDR2 (germline): LGHDT, YNNKEL (reference sequence). Trimming took off 0 bases at V and 10 bases at J, with 12 bases between the two ends. The CDR3 region is CASSQDRGGRAFF. Written as DNA, the CDR3 is TGTGCCAGCAGCCAAGATAGGGGCGGGAGAGCTTTCTTT.

The J gene is TRBJ2-7, the V gene TRBV9; the match to TRBD2 covers 7 bases. V was clipped by 3 bases and J by 6 bases; unmatched bases: 9. CDR1 and CDR2 from the germline V gene are SGDLS and YYNGEE. This CDR3 spans 14 amino acids. This chain's CDR3 is CASSARSGTTEQYF. The CDR3 region has the DNA TGTGCCAGCAGCGCAAGATCCGGGACTACCGAGCAGTACTTC.

The chain couples TRBV28 to TRBJ1-5, with D possibly TRBD1 on 5 matching bases. V lost 5 bases and J lost 5, with 16 bases in between. CDR1 is MDHEN and CDR2 is SYDVKM in the germline V gene. This CDR3 has 15 amino acids. For the CDR3, the DNA is TGTGCCAGCAGTGGTGACGTGGGGCGTCATCAGCCCCAGCATTTT. The encoded protein is CASSGDVGRHQPQHF.

The chain links TRBV6-2 or TRBV6-3 to TRBJ2-7; D gene unclear. Trimming pared 5 bases from V and 0 bases from J, leaving 17 bases between. Germline loops: CDR1 MNHEY, CDR2 SVGEGT. The CDR3 is made up of 16 amino acids. CDR3 sequence (DNA): TGTGCCAGCAGTCCAAACCCCGCACGGAGCTCCTACGAGCAGTACTTC. Its protein is CASSPNPARSSYEQYF.

The chain combines TRBV7-6 with TRBJ2-6, with 9 bases identical to TRBD1. Germline CDR1 SGHVS, CDR2 FNYEAQ. Losses at the gene ends were 5 bases for V and 0 bases for J; bases not matched to a gene: 5. The CDR3 spans 17 residues. The CDR3 sequence: CASSNLQGASGANVLTF. The CDR3 coding sequence is TGTGCCAGCAGCAACTTACAGGGGGCCTCTGGGGCCAACGTCCTGACTTTC.

The chain links TRBV12-3 or TRBV12-4 to TRBJ1-2, with a possible D match to TRBD1 (6 bases). The CDR3 loop spans 12 amino acids. The V and J ends lost 4 bases and 7 bases respectively, with 10 bases between them. DNA for the CDR3: TGTGCCAGCAGTTCGGCAGGGGTTGGCTACACCTTC. Its protein product is CASSSAGVGYTF.

The chain uses TRBV7-2 and TRBJ1-2, with no clear D. This CDR3 region has 12 residues. Germline lookup yields CDR1 SGHTA and CDR2 FQGNSA. Deletions cut 8 bases from V and 4 bases from J, with 11 bases between. CDR3 region: CASLPAGYGYTF. The CDR3 DNA follows: TGTGCCAGCCTACCCGCAGGCTATGGCTACACCTTC.

The rearrangement links TRBV4-3 to TRBJ2-7; 8 bases map to TRBD1. The CDR3 sequence is 15 residues long. Germline CDR1 and CDR2: LGHNA and YSLEER. Germline trimming cut 0 bases from V and 7 bases from J; bases unmatched to any gene: 8. DNA of the CDR3: TGCGCCAGCAGCCAAGATGGCAGGGGGCTACGGGAGCAGTACTTC. Amino acid sequence: CASSQDGRGLREQYF.

V is TRBV6-5 and J is TRBJ2-3; maybe TRBD1 (5 bases). The germline V and J ends were trimmed by 0 bases and 2 bases, with 9 bases remaining between them. The CDR3 runs to 15 residues. The V gene's germline CDR1 is MNHEY and CDR2 SVGAGI. This CDR3 reads CASSYSGGHTDTQYF. As DNA, the CDR3 is TGTGCCAGCAGTTACTCTGGCGGACACACAGATACGCAGTATTTT.

The chain is built from TRBV19 and TRBJ2-7, with unresolved D. Germline V CDR1 and CDR2: LNHDA, SQIVND (reference sequence). The V end was cut by 3 bases, the J end by 0 bases, with 18 bases between. This CDR3 is 17 amino acids long. CDR3 bases: TGTGCCAGTAGTATGAGTCTTCCAATCCAACCCTCCTACGAGCAGTACTTC. This gives the protein CASSMSLPIQPSYEQYF.

The CDR3 nucleotides are TGTGCCAGTAGTACGGGACAGTACAATCAGCCCCAGCATTTT. Translation gives CASSTGQYNQPQHF. V is TRBV19 and J is TRBJ1-5; TRBD1 aligns across 7 bases. The germline gives CDR1 LNHDA, CDR2 SQIVND (reference sequence). CDR3 length: 14 residues. The V gene end was trimmed by 4 bases and the J gene end by 3 bases; junction bases not matched to a gene: 3.

The chain joins TRBV25-1 to TRBJ1-2; D remains ambiguous. V was clipped by 1 base and J by 3 bases, with 12 bases between them. CDR1 is MGHDK and CDR2 is SYGVNS in the germline V gene. The CDR3 spans 15 residues. In nucleotides, the CDR3 is TGTGCCAGCAGTGAATTTGTCAACGGGGACTATGGCTACACCTTC. Translated: CASSEFVNGDYGYTF.

This chain connects TRBV7-2 to TRBJ2-2; D may be TRBD1 (5 bases). The CDR3 runs 13 residues. V lost 7 bases to trimming and J lost 8 bases, with 14 bases between them. CDR1 SGHTA and CDR2 FQGNSA come from the germline V gene. The CDR3 coding sequence is TGTGCCAGCATCATACAGGCCCCTGGGGAGCTGTTTTTT. This translates into CASIIQAPGELFF.